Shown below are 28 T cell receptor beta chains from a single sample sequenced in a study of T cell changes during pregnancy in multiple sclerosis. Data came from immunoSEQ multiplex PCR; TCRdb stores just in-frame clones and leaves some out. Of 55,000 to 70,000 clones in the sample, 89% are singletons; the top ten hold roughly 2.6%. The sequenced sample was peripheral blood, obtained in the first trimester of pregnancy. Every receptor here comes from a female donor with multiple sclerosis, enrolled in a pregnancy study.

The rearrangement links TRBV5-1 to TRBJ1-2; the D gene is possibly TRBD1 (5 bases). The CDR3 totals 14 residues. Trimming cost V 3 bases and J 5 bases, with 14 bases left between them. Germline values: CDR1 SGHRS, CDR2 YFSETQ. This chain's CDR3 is CASSSSGGTYGYTF. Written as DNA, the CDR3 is TGCGCCAGCAGCTCCTCGGGGGGGACGTATGGCTACACCTTC.

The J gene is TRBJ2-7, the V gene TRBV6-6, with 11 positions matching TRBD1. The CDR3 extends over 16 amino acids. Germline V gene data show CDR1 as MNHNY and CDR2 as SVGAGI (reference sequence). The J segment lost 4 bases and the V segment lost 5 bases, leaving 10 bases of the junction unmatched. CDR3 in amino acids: CASSNKGGQGAYEQYF. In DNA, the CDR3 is TGTGCCAGCAGTAATAAGGGTGGACAGGGGGCTTACGAGCAGTACTTC.

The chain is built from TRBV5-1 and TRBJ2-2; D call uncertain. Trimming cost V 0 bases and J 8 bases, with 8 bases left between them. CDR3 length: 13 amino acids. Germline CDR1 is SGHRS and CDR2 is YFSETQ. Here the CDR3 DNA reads TGCGCCAGCAGCTTGGGGCCGCGGGGGGAGCTGTTTTTT. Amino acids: CASSLGPRGELFF. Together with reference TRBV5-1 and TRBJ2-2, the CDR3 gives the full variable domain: KAGVTQTPRYLIKTRGQQVTLSCSPISGHRSVSWYQQTPGQGLQFLFEYFSETQRNKGNFPGRFSGRQFSNSRSEMNVSTLELGDSALYLCASSLGPRGELFFGEGSRLTVL.

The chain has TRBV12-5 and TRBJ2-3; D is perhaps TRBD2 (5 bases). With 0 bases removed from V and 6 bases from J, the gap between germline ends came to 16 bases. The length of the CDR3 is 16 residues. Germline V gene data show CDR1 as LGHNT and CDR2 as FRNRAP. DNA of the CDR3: TGTGCTAGTGGTTTGGTACCCGGGGAGTTGGGGGATACGCAGTATTTT. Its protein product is CASGLVPGELGDTQYF.

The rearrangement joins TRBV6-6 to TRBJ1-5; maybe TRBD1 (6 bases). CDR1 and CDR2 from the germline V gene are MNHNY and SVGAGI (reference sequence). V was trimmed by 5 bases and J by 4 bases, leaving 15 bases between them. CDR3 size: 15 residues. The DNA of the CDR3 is TGTGCCAGCAGTGACGAACAGGGAACTAATCAGCCCCAGCATTTT. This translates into CASSDEQGTNQPQHF.

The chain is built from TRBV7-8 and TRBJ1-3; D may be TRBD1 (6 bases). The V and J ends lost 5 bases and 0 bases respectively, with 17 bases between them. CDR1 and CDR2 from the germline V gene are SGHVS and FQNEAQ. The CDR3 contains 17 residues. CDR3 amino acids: CASSEYRVEISGNTIYF. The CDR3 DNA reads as TGTGCCAGCAGCGAATACAGGGTGGAAATCTCTGGAAACACCATATATTTT.

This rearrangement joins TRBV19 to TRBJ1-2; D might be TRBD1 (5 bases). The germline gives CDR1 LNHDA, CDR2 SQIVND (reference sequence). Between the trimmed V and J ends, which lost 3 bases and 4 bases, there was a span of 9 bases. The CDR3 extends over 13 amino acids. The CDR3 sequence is CASSMEGFYGYTF. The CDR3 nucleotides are TGTGCCAGTAGTATGGAGGGGTTCTATGGCTACACCTTC. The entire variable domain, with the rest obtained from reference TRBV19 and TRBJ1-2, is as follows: DGGITQSPKYLFRKEGQNVTLSCEQNLNHDAMYWYRQDPGQGLRLIYYSQIVNDFQKGDIAEGYSVSREKKESFPLTVTSAQKNPTAFYLCASSMEGFYGYTFGSGTRLTVV.

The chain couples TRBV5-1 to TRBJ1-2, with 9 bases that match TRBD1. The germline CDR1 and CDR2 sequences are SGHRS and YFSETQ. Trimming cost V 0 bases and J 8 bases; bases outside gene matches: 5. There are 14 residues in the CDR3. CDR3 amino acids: CASSLEQGAAGYTF. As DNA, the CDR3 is TGCGCCAGCAGCTTGGAACAGGGGGCCGCGGGCTACACCTTC.

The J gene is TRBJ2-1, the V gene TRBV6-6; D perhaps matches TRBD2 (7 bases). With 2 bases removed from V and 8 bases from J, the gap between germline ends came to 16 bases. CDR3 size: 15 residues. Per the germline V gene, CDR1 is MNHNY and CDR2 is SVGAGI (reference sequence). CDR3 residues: CASSYTGGLWDEQFF. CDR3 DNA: TGTGCCAGCAGTTACACGGGGGGCCTATGGGATGAGCAGTTCTTC.

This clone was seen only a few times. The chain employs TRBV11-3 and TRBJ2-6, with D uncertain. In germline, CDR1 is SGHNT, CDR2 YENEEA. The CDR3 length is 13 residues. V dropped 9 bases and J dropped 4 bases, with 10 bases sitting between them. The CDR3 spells CASAARGANVLTF. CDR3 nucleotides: TGTGCCAGTGCCGCGCGGGGGGCCAACGTCCTGACTTTC. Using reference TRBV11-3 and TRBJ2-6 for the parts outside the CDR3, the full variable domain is EAGVVQSPRYKIIEKKQPVAFWCNPISGHNTLYWYLQNLGQGPELLIRYENEEAVDDSQLPKDRFSAERLKGVDSTLKIQPAELGDSAVYLCASAARGANVLTFGAGSRLTVL.

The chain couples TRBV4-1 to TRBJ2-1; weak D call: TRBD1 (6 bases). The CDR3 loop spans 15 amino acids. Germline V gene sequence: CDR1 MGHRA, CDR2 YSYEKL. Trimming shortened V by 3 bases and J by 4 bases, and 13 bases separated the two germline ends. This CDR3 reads CASSHGPDSYNEQFF. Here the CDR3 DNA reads TGCGCCAGCAGCCATGGCCCGGACAGTTACAATGAGCAGTTCTTC.

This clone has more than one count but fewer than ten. The CDR3 DNA is TGTGCCAGCTCGACCCTCCAGACAGGGCTCTCCTACAATGAGCAGTTCTTC. This translates into CASSTLQTGLSYNEQFF. The chain recombines TRBV18 with TRBJ2-1; 7 bases are a match to TRBD1. The CDR3 is 17 amino acids. Unmatched junction bases numbered 11, after V lost 6 bases and J lost 0 bases. Germline CDR1 and CDR2: KGHSH and LQKENI.

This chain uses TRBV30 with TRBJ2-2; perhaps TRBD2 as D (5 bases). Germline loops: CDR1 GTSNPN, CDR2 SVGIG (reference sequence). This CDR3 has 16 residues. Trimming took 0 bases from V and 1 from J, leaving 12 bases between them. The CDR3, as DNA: TGTGCCTGGAGTGTGGAACTAGGGTTGAACACCGGGGAGCTGTTTTTT. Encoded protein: CAWSVELGLNTGELFF.

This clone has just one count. Written as DNA, the CDR3 is TGTGCCAGCGGGGGTAATCGGGAGTACACCGGGGAGCTGTTTTTT. Amino acids: CASGGNREYTGELFF. The chain couples TRBV5-4 to TRBJ2-2; maybe TRBD2 (6 bases). The ends were cut back, 7 bases at V and 3 bases at J, with 16 bases in the middle. The CDR3 consists of 15 residues. Germline values: CDR1 SGHNT, CDR2 YYREEE (reference sequence).

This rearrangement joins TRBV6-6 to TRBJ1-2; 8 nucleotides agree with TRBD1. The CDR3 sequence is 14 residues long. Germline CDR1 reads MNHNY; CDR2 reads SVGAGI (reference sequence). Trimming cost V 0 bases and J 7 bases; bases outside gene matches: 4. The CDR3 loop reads CASSYSQGASGYTF. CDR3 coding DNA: TGTGCCAGCAGTTACTCCCAGGGGGCCTCTGGCTACACCTTC.

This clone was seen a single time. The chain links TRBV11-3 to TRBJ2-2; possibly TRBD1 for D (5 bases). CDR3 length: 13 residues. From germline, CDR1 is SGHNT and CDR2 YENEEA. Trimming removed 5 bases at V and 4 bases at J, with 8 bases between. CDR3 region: CASSQRGTGELFF. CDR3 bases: TGTGCCAGCAGCCAAAGGGGCACCGGGGAGCTGTTTTTT. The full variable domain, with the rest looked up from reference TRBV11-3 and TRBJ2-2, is EAGVVQSPRYKIIEKKQPVAFWCNPISGHNTLYWYLQNLGQGPELLIRYENEEAVDDSQLPKDRFSAERLKGVDSTLKIQPAELGDSAVYLCASSQRGTGELFFGEGSRLTVL.

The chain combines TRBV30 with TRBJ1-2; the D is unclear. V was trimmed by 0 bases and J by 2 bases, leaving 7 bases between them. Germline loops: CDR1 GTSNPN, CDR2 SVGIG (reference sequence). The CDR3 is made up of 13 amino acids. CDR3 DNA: TGTGCCTGGAGTGTTGCGGGGAACTATGGCTACACCTTC. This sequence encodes CAWSVAGNYGYTF.

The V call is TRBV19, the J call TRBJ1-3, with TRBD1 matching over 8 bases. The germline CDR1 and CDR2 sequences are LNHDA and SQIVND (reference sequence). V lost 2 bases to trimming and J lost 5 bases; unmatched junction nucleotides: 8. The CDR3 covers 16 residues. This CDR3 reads CASSIRGQVKRNTIYF. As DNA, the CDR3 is TGTGCCAGTAGTATACGGGGACAGGTGAAGAGAAACACCATATATTTT.

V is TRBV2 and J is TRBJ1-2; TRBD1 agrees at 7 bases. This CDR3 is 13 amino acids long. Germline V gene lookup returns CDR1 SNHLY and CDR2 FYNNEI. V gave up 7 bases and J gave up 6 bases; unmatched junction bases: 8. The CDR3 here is CASTRQGTNGYTF. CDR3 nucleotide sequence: TGTGCCAGCACCCGACAGGGTACGAATGGCTACACCTTC.

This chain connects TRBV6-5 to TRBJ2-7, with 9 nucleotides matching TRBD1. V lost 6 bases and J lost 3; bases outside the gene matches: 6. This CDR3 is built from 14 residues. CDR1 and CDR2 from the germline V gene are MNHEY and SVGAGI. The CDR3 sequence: CASSPGQGNYEQYF. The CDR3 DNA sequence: TGTGCCAGCAGCCCGGGACAGGGTAACTACGAGCAGTACTTC.

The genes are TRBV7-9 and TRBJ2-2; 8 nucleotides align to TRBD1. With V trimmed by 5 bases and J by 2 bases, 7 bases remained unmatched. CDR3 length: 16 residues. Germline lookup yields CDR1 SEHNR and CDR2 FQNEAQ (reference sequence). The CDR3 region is CASSPRRGRNTGELFF. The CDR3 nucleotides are TGTGCCAGCAGCCCACGCAGGGGGCGCAACACCGGGGAGCTGTTTTTT.

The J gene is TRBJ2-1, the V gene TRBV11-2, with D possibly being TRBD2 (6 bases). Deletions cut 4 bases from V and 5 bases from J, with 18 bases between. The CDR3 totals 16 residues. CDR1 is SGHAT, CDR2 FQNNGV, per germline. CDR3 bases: TGTGCCAGCAGCTCAGTAAAAGGGAGGTTGGACAATGAGCAGTTCTTC. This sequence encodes CASSSVKGRLDNEQFF.

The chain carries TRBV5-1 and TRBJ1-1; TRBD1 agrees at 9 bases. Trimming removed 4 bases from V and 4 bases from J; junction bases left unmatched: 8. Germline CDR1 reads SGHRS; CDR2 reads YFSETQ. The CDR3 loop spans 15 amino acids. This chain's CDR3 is CASSTGDRDFTEAFF. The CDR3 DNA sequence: TGCGCCAGCAGCACTGGGGACAGGGATTTCACTGAAGCTTTCTTT.

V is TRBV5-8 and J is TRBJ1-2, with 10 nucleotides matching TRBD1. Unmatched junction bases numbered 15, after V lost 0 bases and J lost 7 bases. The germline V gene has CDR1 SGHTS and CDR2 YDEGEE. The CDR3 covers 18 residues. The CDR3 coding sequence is TGTGCCAGCAGCTTGGATGGATTCTGGGACAGGGGAGGAGGTGGCTACACCTTC. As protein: CASSLDGFWDRGGGGYTF.

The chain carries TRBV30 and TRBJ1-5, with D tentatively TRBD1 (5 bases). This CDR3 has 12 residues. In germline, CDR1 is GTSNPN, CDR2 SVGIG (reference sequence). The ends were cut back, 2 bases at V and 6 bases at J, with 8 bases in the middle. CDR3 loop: CAWSSGGQPQHF. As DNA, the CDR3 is TGTGCCTGGAGTTCGGGGGGTCAGCCCCAGCATTTT.

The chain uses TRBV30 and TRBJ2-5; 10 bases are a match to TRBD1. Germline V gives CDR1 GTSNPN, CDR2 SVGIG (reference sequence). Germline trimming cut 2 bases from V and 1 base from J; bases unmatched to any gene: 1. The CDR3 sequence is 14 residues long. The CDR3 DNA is TGTGCCTGGAGTAGGGACAGGGGCCAAGAGACCCAGTACTTC. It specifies CAWSRDRGQETQYF.

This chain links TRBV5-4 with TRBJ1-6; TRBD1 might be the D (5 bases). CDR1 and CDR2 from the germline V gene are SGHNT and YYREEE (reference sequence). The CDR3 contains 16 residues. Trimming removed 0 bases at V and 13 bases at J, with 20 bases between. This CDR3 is CASSLGGTADAGPLHF. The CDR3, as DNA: TGTGCCAGCAGCTTGGGTGGGACGGCGGACGCGGGGCCCCTCCACTTT.

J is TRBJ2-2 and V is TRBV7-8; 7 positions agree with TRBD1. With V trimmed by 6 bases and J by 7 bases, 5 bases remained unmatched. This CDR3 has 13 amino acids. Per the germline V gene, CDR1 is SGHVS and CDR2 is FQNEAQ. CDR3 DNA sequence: TGTGCCAGCAGACTAACAGGGGTCGGGGAGCTGTTTTTT. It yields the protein CASRLTGVGELFF.